This T cell receptor beta chain was obtained from a study of T-cell reconstitution after alpha-beta-depleted transplantation in children. Unique molecular identifiers tagged the TCRbeta library. TCRdb reprocessed the PCR reads with MiXCR, giving one entry per CDR3 protein. The table records around 250,000 distinct CDR3 sequences, under 9.5% of them present only once. This clonotype was counted ten times or more. The material was PBMCs, mostly from graft donor cells, obtained 180 days after TCRalphabeta/CD19-depleted stem cell transplant. The sequence was collected from a male patient younger than 18 who had a stem cell transplant for acute lymphoblastic leukemia, so the T cells may come from the graft donor.

The CDR3 sequence: CASSGGTGYGYTF. The CDR3 DNA follows: TGCGCCAGCAGCGGCGGGACAGGCTATGGCTACACCTTC. The chain joins TRBV5-1 to TRBJ1-2, with 8 bases aligning to TRBD1. V was clipped by 4 bases and J by 4 bases; unmatched bases: 3. The CDR3 length is 13 residues. Germline V lookup: CDR1 SGHRS, CDR2 YFSETQ.